These 25 T cell receptor beta chains were sequenced from one sample in a study of cytomegalovirus exposure and HLA in healthy donors. Researchers ran the PCR with 60 Vbeta and 13 Jbeta primers. Clones were read by immunoSEQ multiplex PCR, and TCRdb kept only the in-frame ones, dropping some. The table has approximately 150,000 clones, roughly 80% seen once. The sequencing input was PBMCs. All receptors come from a man in his forties in good health and CMV-seronegative.

This rearrangement joins TRBV9 to TRBJ1-4, with D maybe TRBD1 (5 bases). The germline CDR1 and CDR2 sequences are SGDLS and YYNGEE. The CDR3 length is 16 residues. V lost 3 bases, J lost 4 bases, and 16 bases lay in between. The CDR3 DNA sequence: TGTGCCAGCAGCGGGGGGACGGGAGGGTTTAATGAAAAACTGTTTTTT. Protein product: CASSGGTGGFNEKLFF.

The CDR3 nucleotides read TGCGCCAGCAGCCTCAGCTCCTACGAGCAGTACTTC. This gives the protein CASSLSSYEQYF. The chain links TRBV5-1 to TRBJ2-7; no reliable D call. This CDR3 contains 12 residues. Germline V lookup: CDR1 SGHRS, CDR2 YFSETQ. V was pared by 4 bases and J by 0 bases, with 5 bases between.

This clone was seen a single time. The chain recombines TRBV7-9 with TRBJ1-1; D is ambiguous. The CDR3 is 13 amino acids. Germline lookup yields CDR1 SEHNR and CDR2 FQNEAQ (reference sequence). V was pared by 1 base and J by 10 bases, with 13 bases between. This CDR3 reads CASSLGQSPRAFF. The CDR3, as DNA: TGTGCCAGCAGCTTAGGGCAGTCCCCCCGAGCTTTCTTT.

This clone was recorded a few times. This chain uses TRBV27 with TRBJ1-4; D may be TRBD1 (5 bases). CDR3 length equals 13 residues. V lost 10 bases to trimming and J lost 5 bases, with 14 bases between them. Germline V gene sequence: CDR1 MNHEY, CDR2 SMNVEV (reference sequence). The CDR3 region has the DNA TGTGCCACCCAGGACATACCAAATGAAAAACTGTTTTTT. Protein product: CATQDIPNEKLFF.

The gene calls are TRBV7-9 and TRBJ1-1; 9 bases are shared with TRBD1. CDR1 and CDR2 from the germline V gene are SEHNR and FQNEAQ (reference sequence). The CDR3 spans 14 residues. V trimming: 1 base; J trimming: 7 bases; junction bases outside the gene matches: 4. CDR3 loop: CASSLGGQGIEAFF. CDR3 nucleotide sequence: TGTGCCAGCAGCTTAGGGGGACAGGGTATTGAAGCTTTCTTT.

The chain links TRBV5-1 to TRBJ2-1; 13 bases are shared with TRBD2. This CDR3 is built from 16 residues. CDR1 SGHRS and CDR2 YFSETQ come from the germline V gene. V trimming: 0 bases; J trimming: 3 bases; junction bases outside the gene matches: 0. CDR3 region: CASSLGTSGGYNEQFF. The CDR3 bases are TGCGCCAGCAGCTTGGGGACTAGCGGGGGCTACAATGAGCAGTTCTTC.

The chain is built from TRBV9 and TRBJ1-1; a possible D gene is TRBD1 (5 bases). Germline V lookup: CDR1 SGDLS, CDR2 YYNGEE. Trimming stripped 2 bases from V and 0 bases from J, with 14 bases between. CDR3 length: 16 amino acids. This chain's CDR3 is CASSVGGGRLNTEAFF. In DNA form, the CDR3 reads TGTGCCAGCAGCGTCGGGGGAGGACGGTTGAACACTGAAGCTTTCTTT.

The chain uses TRBV5-8 and TRBJ1-5, with D perhaps TRBD1 (5 bases). The CDR3 has 13 residues. The germline V gene has CDR1 SGHTS and CDR2 YDEGEE. V gave up 2 bases and J gave up 4 bases, with 7 bases separating them. The CDR3 coding sequence is TGTGCCAGCAGCTTCGACAGAAATCAGCCCCAGCATTTT. Its translation: CASSFDRNQPQHF.

V usage is TRBV19 and J usage is TRBJ1-1; tentative D call: TRBD1 (6 bases). Per the germline V gene, CDR1 is LNHDA and CDR2 is SQIVND (reference sequence). The V end was cut by 3 bases, the J end by 3 bases, with 8 bases between. This CDR3 is 13 amino acids long. The CDR3 protein is CASSMNRDTEAFF. Written as DNA, the CDR3 is TGTGCCAGTAGTATGAACAGGGACACTGAAGCTTTCTTT.

The chain carries TRBV6-1 and TRBJ1-5, with 11 bases matching TRBD1. Germline loops: CDR1 MNHNS, CDR2 SASEGT. This CDR3 comprises 17 residues. V trimming: 1 base; J trimming: 2 bases; junction bases outside the gene matches: 4. This CDR3 is CASSEGTGGKGNQPQHF. Here the CDR3 DNA reads TGTGCCAGCAGTGAAGGGACAGGGGGCAAGGGCAATCAGCCCCAGCATTTT.

The chain employs TRBV2 and TRBJ1-1; no clear D gene. The CDR3 consists of 13 residues. Trimming took 2 bases from V and 6 from J, leaving 10 bases between them. Germline CDR1 reads SNHLY; CDR2 reads FYNNEI. The CDR3: CASSESGEAEAFF. The CDR3 DNA reads as TGTGCCAGCAGTGAATCCGGCGAGGCTGAAGCTTTCTTT.

The rearrangement uses TRBV18 and TRBJ2-7; 8 bases align to TRBD2. This CDR3 region has 14 residues. Germline CDR1 is KGHSH and CDR2 is LQKENI. J gave up 7 bases and V 2 bases, and 7 bases lay outside the gene matches. CDR3 amino acids: CASSPSGGFDEQYF. For the CDR3, the DNA is TGTGCCAGCTCACCAAGCGGGGGCTTTGATGAGCAGTACTTC.

The chain uses TRBV18 and TRBJ2-3; TRBD2 matches 10 bases. V shed 1 base and J 3 bases; nucleotides not matched to a gene: 7. Germline values: CDR1 KGHSH, CDR2 LQKENI. The CDR3 is 17 residues long. This CDR3 reads CASSPQISGGPTDTQYF. The CDR3 nucleotides are TGTGCCAGCTCACCACAGATTAGCGGGGGGCCTACAGATACGCAGTATTTT.

This clone was seen only once. Different DNA sequences within this sample yield the same CDR3. J is TRBJ2-5 and V is TRBV29-1, with TRBD1 matching over 7 bases. The last part of the DNA fits TRBJ2-7 better; the J call may be wrong. This CDR3 contains 12 residues. Per germline, CDR1 SQVTM and CDR2 ANQGSEA. CDR3 coding DNA: TGCAGCGTCCGACAGGGAACGTACGAGCAGTACTTC. Protein sequence: CSVRQGTYEQYF.

Here the CDR3 DNA reads TGTGCCAGCAGTGCCTGGGACAGGGCACCCGGGGCCAACGTCCTGACTTTC. Its protein is CASSAWDRAPGANVLTF. The V call is TRBV28, the J call TRBJ2-6; 9 bases are shared with TRBD1. Germline V gives CDR1 MDHEN, CDR2 SYDVKM. The CDR3 runs 17 residues. V lost 5 bases and J lost 4; bases outside the gene matches: 9.

The J gene is TRBJ2-7, the V gene TRBV5-1, with 8 bases fitting TRBD1. CDR3 length equals 18 residues. Germline loops: CDR1 SGHRS, CDR2 YFSETQ. The trim removed 0 bases at V and 4 bases at J, leaving 15 bases unmatched. Written as DNA, the CDR3 is TGCGCCAGCAGCTTGGGGACCGGACAGGGCGAATTTTTGTACGAGCAGTACTTC. This gives the protein CASSLGTGQGEFLYEQYF.

This rearrangement joins TRBV1 to TRBJ2-5; the table's D call TRBD2 went unverified against the DNA. TRBV1 is recorded as a pseudogene. The length of the CDR3 is 16 residues. This CDR3 is CTSSPGLAGGQETQYF. CDR3 bases: TGCACCAGCAGCCCGGGACTAGCGGGGGGGCAAGAGACCCAGTACTTC.

The chain has TRBV7-2 and TRBJ2-3; 7 bases agree with TRBD1. The trim removed 7 bases at V and 1 base at J, leaving 11 bases unmatched. There are 16 residues in the CDR3. CDR1 is SGHTA and CDR2 is FQGNSA in the germline V gene. The CDR3 here is CASTSLGQGGTDTQYF. The DNA for the CDR3 is TGTGCCAGCACCTCCCTCGGCCAGGGGGGCACAGATACGCAGTATTTT.

The chain joins TRBV19 to TRBJ1-5; no clear D gene. The V end lost 3 bases, the J end lost 4 bases, and 10 bases lay between the germline ends. This CDR3 contains 14 residues. Germline V gives CDR1 LNHDA, CDR2 SQIVND (reference sequence). The DNA of the CDR3 is TGTGCCAGTAGTATGGAGGGAAGGAATCAGCCCCAGCATTTT. Protein: CASSMEGRNQPQHF.

V is TRBV27 and J is TRBJ2-7; D ambiguous. The germline V gene encodes CDR1 MNHEY and CDR2 SMNVEV (reference sequence). There are 15 residues in the CDR3. V lost 2 bases to trimming and J lost 0 bases, with 11 bases between them. The CDR3 loop is CASSLRWSSSYEQYF. In DNA form, the CDR3 reads TGTGCCAGCAGTTTACGGTGGAGCAGCTCCTACGAGCAGTACTTC.

The genes are TRBV30 and TRBJ2-5, with 9 bases matching TRBD1. The J call may be in error: the DNA end matches TRBJ2-7 better. The CDR3 spans 14 residues. Per the germline V gene, CDR1 is GTSNPN and CDR2 is SVGIG (reference sequence). CDR3 protein: CAWSIGTGSYEQYF. The DNA of the CDR3 is TGTGCCTGGAGCATTGGGACAGGGTCCTACGAGCAGTACTTC.

The rearrangement uses TRBV25-1 and TRBJ1-4; D is unresolved. Germline V gives CDR1 MGHDK, CDR2 SYGVNS. V lost 1 base, J lost 7 bases, and 13 bases lay in between. The CDR3 length is 15 residues. The chain's CDR3 is CASSESGSGGEKLFF. CDR3 DNA sequence: TGTGCCAGCAGTGAATCCGGGTCCGGTGGTGAAAAACTGTTTTTT.

The chain has TRBV29-1 and TRBJ2-3, with 8 bases that match TRBD1. The CDR3 consists of 13 residues. Unmatched junction bases numbered 9, after V lost 8 bases and J lost 5 bases. CDR1 and CDR2 (germline): SQVTM, ANQGSEA. The CDR3 DNA follows: TGCAGCTTTTGGACAGGGATTTTAGATACGCAGTATTTT. Its translation is CSFWTGILDTQYF.

The chain is built from TRBV30 and TRBJ1-1; D not resolved. This CDR3 comprises 12 residues. Germline CDR1 GTSNPN, CDR2 SVGIG (reference sequence). V lost 2 bases and J lost 2, with 6 bases in between. CDR3 nucleotides: TGTGCCTGGAGTCCGCTAAACACTGAAGCTTTCTTT. Amino acid sequence: CAWSPLNTEAFF.

The chain uses TRBV18 and TRBJ2-7; D might be TRBD2 (6 bases). CDR1 and CDR2 (germline): KGHSH, LQKENI. This CDR3 is 15 amino acids long. Trimming cost V 3 bases and J 4 bases, with 16 bases left between them. CDR3 in DNA: TGTGCCAGCTCACCGACAAGCGACGGGGGTTACGAGCAGTACTTC. It codes for CASSPTSDGGYEQYF.